One sample yielded the 19 T cell receptor beta chains listed below, sequenced in a study of blood T cell repertoires in COVID-19. The protocol was immunoSEQ multiplex PCR, while the TCRdb copy is restricted to in-frame clones and leaves out a portion. The profile shows about 72,000 clones, 83% of them singletons. The sequenced material came from peripheral blood. Receptors originate from a woman aged 80 or over with acute or convalescent COVID-19.

The chain recombines TRBV12-3 or TRBV12-4 with TRBJ1-3; TRBD1 is a possible D gene (6 bases). The CDR3 consists of 13 residues. The germline V and J ends were trimmed by 4 bases and 4 bases, with 8 bases remaining between them. CDR3 sequence: CASSSTGGNTIYF. The CDR3, as DNA: TGTGCCAGCAGTTCTACAGGGGGAAACACCATATATTTT.

This clone was seen only once. The rearrangement joins TRBV7-3 to TRBJ2-2; TRBD2 matches 10 bases. Looked up from germline, CDR1 is SGHTA and CDR2 is FQGTGA. The J segment lost 6 bases and the V segment lost 5 bases, leaving 6 bases of the junction unmatched. This CDR3 comprises 15 residues. As DNA, the CDR3 is TGTGCCAGCAGCCCTAGCGGGAGTTTGGCCGGGGAGCTGTTTTTT. Protein sequence: CASSPSGSLAGELFF.

CDR3 region: CASSYSSGANVLTF. The CDR3 coding sequence is TGTGCCAGCAGTTATAGCTCTGGGGCCAACGTCCTGACTTTC. The chain carries TRBV6-2 or TRBV6-3 and TRBJ2-6; no clear D gene. Trimming stripped 3 bases from V and 0 bases from J, with 3 bases between. The length of the CDR3 is 14 residues. Germline loops: CDR1 MNHEY, CDR2 SVGEGT.

This clone was observed once. The chain joins TRBV13 to TRBJ2-3; weak D call: TRBD2 (5 bases). In germline, CDR1 is PRHDT, CDR2 FYEKMQ (reference sequence). Trimming took 0 bases from V and 0 from J, leaving 10 bases between them. This CDR3 is 16 amino acids long. CDR3 nucleotide sequence: TGTGCCAGCAGCTTAGGCGCGGGTCCCAGCACAGATACGCAGTATTTT. Translating gives CASSLGAGPSTDTQYF.

V gene TRBV19 combines with J gene TRBJ2-1, with a weak D call TRBD2 (7 bases). Germline V gene lookup returns CDR1 LNHDA and CDR2 SQIVND (reference sequence). V lost 7 bases, J lost 1 base, and 17 bases lay in between. The length of the CDR3 is 16 residues. This CDR3 is CASTLGGGLSYNEQFF. CDR3 coding DNA: TGTGCCAGTACCTTAGGGGGGGGGCTATCCTACAATGAGCAGTTCTTC. Supplemented by reference TRBV19 and TRBJ2-1, the full variable domain reads DGGITQSPKYLFRKEGQNVTLSCEQNLNHDAMYWYRQDPGQGLRLIYYSQIVNDFQKGDIAEGYSVSREKKESFPLTVTSAQKNPTAFYLCASTLGGGLSYNEQFFGPGTRLTVL.

This rearrangement joins TRBV5-6 to TRBJ1-4, with 8 nucleotides matching TRBD1. The CDR3 runs 15 residues. The V and J ends lost 3 bases and 7 bases, in that order; junction bases with no gene match: 8. CDR1 is SGHDT, CDR2 YYEEEE, per germline. For the CDR3, the DNA is TGTGCCAGCAGCTATTTCAGGGGGCAAGGTGAAAAACTGTTTTTT. This codes for CASSYFRGQGEKLFF.

J is TRBJ1-5 and V is TRBV5-6; D not certain. The CDR3 totals 14 residues. Per germline, CDR1 SGHDT and CDR2 YYEEEE. Deletions cut 0 bases from V and 4 bases from J, with 8 bases between. The CDR3, as DNA: TGTGCCAGCAGCTTGGACAGCTCTAATCAGCCCCAGCATTTT. As protein: CASSLDSSNQPQHF.

The genes are TRBV19 and TRBJ1-2; 8 bases align to TRBD1. CDR1 is LNHDA and CDR2 is SQIVND in the germline V gene (reference sequence). The CDR3 is made up of 13 amino acids. The V and J ends lost 7 bases and 3 bases, in that order; junction bases with no gene match: 4. The CDR3 reads CASIRTGYYGYTF. CDR3 DNA sequence: TGTGCCAGTATCCGGACAGGGTACTATGGCTACACCTTC.

The chain has TRBV28 and TRBJ1-3; 8 bases fit TRBD1. Germline V gives CDR1 MDHEN, CDR2 SYDVKM. J gave up 4 bases and V 5 bases, and 4 bases lay outside the gene matches. The CDR3 runs 14 residues. The DNA for the CDR3 is TGTGCCAGCAGTGGACAGGGTAACGGAAACACCATATATTTT. Its translation: CASSGQGNGNTIYF.

The J gene is TRBJ1-5, the V gene TRBV10-3; D is perhaps TRBD1 (6 bases). This CDR3 is 14 amino acids long. The V gene lost 6 bases and the J gene lost 4 bases, with 13 bases spanning the gap. The germline V gene has CDR1 ENHRY and CDR2 SYGVKD. This CDR3 is CAISRDTSNQPQHF. The CDR3 DNA follows: TGTGCCATCAGCCGGGACACTTCTAATCAGCCCCAGCATTTT.

The count of this clone is one. This CDR3 reads CASRAGGSNTEAFF. CDR3 bases: TGTGCCAGCAGAGCGGGGGGCTCAAACACTGAAGCTTTCTTT. The V gene is TRBV7-3, the J gene TRBJ1-1, with D possibly matching TRBD1 (6 bases). V lost 6 bases to trimming and J lost 2 bases, with 13 bases between them. Germline V gene lookup returns CDR1 SGHTA and CDR2 FQGTGA. This CDR3 has 14 residues.

V and J are TRBV3-1 (or the pseudogene TRBV3-2) and TRBJ1-4; TRBD1 might be the D (6 bases). There are 15 residues in the CDR3. Germline V CDR1 and CDR2: LGHDT, YNNKEL (reference sequence). V was cut by 4 bases and J by 3 bases, with 12 bases left in between. CDR3 sequence (DNA): TGTGCCAGCAGCCCCACAGGGAGCCCTAATGAAAAACTGTTTTTT. Translated: CASSPTGSPNEKLFF.

This rearrangement joins TRBV19 to TRBJ1-1, with a weak D call TRBD1 (5 bases). The CDR3 length is 13 residues. V shed 0 bases and J shed 10 bases, with 12 bases lying between them. Germline V gene lookup returns CDR1 LNHDA and CDR2 SQIVND (reference sequence). CDR3 sequence reads: CASSIDRVQRAFF. The CDR3 DNA reads as TGTGCCAGTAGTATAGACAGGGTACAGCGAGCTTTCTTT.

The CDR3 DNA reads as TGTGCCAGCGCTAGGGGCGCGGGGCCGTCCGGAGATTCACCCCTCCACTTT. Its protein product is CASARGAGPSGDSPLHF. The V gene is TRBV2, the J gene TRBJ1-6, with D possibly TRBD1 on 5 matching bases. V was pared by 8 bases and J by 8 bases, with 25 bases between. Germline CDR1 reads SNHLY; CDR2 reads FYNNEI. This CDR3 is 17 amino acids long.

Details on this clone: At one end, the junction sequence differs from germline, possibly due to a read error. This CDR3 is CASSSLTGESGTEAFF. The CDR3 nucleotides read TGTGCTAGCAGCTCCCTGACAGGGGAGTCTGGGACTGAAGCTTTCTTT. The chain recombines TRBV7-7 with TRBJ1-1; TRBD1 aligns across 8 bases. The CDR3 covers 16 residues. CDR1 is SSHAT, CDR2 FNYEAQ, per germline (reference sequence).

The rearrangement links TRBV7-9 to TRBJ2-7; a possible D gene is TRBD2 (6 bases). This CDR3 has 12 residues. V lost 5 bases to trimming and J lost 3 bases, with 8 bases between them. CDR1 and CDR2 from the germline V gene are SEHNR and FQNEAQ (reference sequence). The CDR3 loop is CASSPDYYEQYF. CDR3 sequence (DNA): TGTGCCAGCAGCCCGGACTACTACGAGCAGTACTTC.

The gene calls are TRBV5-8 and TRBJ1-6; 11 nucleotides match TRBD1. This CDR3 is built from 16 residues. J gave up 10 bases and V 4 bases, and 10 bases lay outside the gene matches. Per germline, CDR1 SGHTS and CDR2 YDEGEE. CDR3 coding DNA: TGTGCCAGCAGCGACTCCCGGACAGGGGGCTGGTCACCCCTCCACTTT. It codes for CASSDSRTGGWSPLHF.

This sequence joins TRBV3-1 (or the pseudogene TRBV3-2) and TRBJ1-1, with 9 bases fitting TRBD1. In germline, CDR1 is LGHDT, CDR2 YNNKEL (reference sequence). The CDR3 has 16 amino acids. J lost 1 base, V lost 3 bases, and 6 bases had no gene match. CDR3 sequence (DNA): TGTGCCAGCAGCCACGAGGACAGGGGTCCGAACACTGAAGCTTTCTTT. Translation gives CASSHEDRGPNTEAFF.

This clone showed up just a few times. The chain employs TRBV29-1 and TRBJ2-1, with TRBD2 matching over 8 bases. This CDR3 spans 12 amino acids. The V segment lost 6 bases and the J segment 3 bases; nucleotides outside the gene matches: 1. Germline-derived CDR1 and CDR2 are SQVTM and ANQGSEA. The CDR3 sequence: CSVREGYNEQFF. CDR3 nucleotide sequence: TGCAGCGTCCGGGAGGGCTACAATGAGCAGTTCTTC.